The next 9 T cell receptor beta chains were all read from a single sample in a study of CD4 and CD8 cells across lung adenocarcinoma regions. MiXCR, run by TCRdb on the PCR reads, gives a single entry per CDR3 protein. The top ten clones hold under 20% of a sample with about 9,600 distinct CDR3 sequences, approximately 51% of them seen once. Sequenced material: CD4+ T cells from the margin of a lung tumor. All receptors come from a male donor with lung adenocarcinoma. The CD4 and CD8 labels of this study may be unreliable.

The CDR3 loop is CASSYRDGNEQFF. CDR3 DNA sequence: TGTGCCAGCAGTTATAGGGACGGCAATGAGCAGTTCTTC. The chain carries TRBV6-5 and TRBJ2-1, with D possibly called TRBD1 or TRBD2 (5 bases each). Germline V gene lookup returns CDR1 MNHEY and CDR2 SVGAGI. The germline V and J ends were trimmed by 3 bases and 6 bases, with 9 bases remaining between them. This CDR3 is built from 13 residues.

The sample holds a few counts of this clonotype. The CDR3 DNA reads as TGTGCCAGCAAGCAACAGTACCAAGAGACCCAGTACTTC. Its translation is CASKQQYQETQYF. The V gene is TRBV7-2, the J gene TRBJ2-5; D gene uncertain. This CDR3 has 13 residues. Trimming pared 7 bases from V and 0 bases from J, leaving 9 bases between. Germline V gene lookup returns CDR1 SGHTA and CDR2 FQGNSA.

In regard to this clonotype: A junction end diverges from the germline sequence, so it may reflect a read error. This chain uses TRBV6-1 with TRBJ2-6; TRBD1 agrees at 7 bases. CDR1 and CDR2 (germline): MNHNS, SASEGT. The CDR3 runs 16 residues. CDR3 nucleotides: TGTGCGAGCAGTGTCCCGGGGCAGGGGGTCACAGACACGCAGTATTTC. Protein: CASSVPGQGVTDTQYF.

The chain employs TRBV10-3 and TRBJ2-4; D is perhaps TRBD1 or TRBD2 (6 bases each). Trimming stripped 11 bases from V and 13 bases from J, with 30 bases between. The CDR3 has 15 residues. Germline V gives CDR1 ENHRY, CDR2 SYGVKD. This CDR3 reads CAGGPGGRDQDTQYF. Written as DNA, the CDR3 is TGTGCCGGGGGGCCTGGGGGCCGAGACCAAGACACCCAGTACTTC.

This clonotype occurred many times. The chain links TRBV10-3 to TRBJ2-7; D not resolved. Between the trimmed V and J ends, which lost 5 bases and 6 bases, there was a span of 14 bases. Looked up from germline, CDR1 is ENHRY and CDR2 is SYGVKD. The CDR3 sequence is 13 residues long. CDR3 coding DNA: TGTGCCATCAGTATAGACGGACCTAGCGAGCAGTACTTC. Translation: CAISIDGPSEQYF.

On this clonotype itself: Given the absence of the conserved phenylalanine or tryptophan at the CDR3 end, a read error is likely. The DNA is left out, because the CDR3 cannot be placed on it with certainty; the CDR3 is given as TCRdb lists it. CDR3: CSAGGRRGVRLPCS. The chain has TRBV29-1 and TRBJ2-5; the D call of TRBD2 is as the table states it, not checked on the DNA. The CDR3 length equals 14 residues, ends included. CDR1 is SQVTM, CDR2 ANQGSEA, per germline.

This clonotype was observed at least ten times. CDR3 sequence reads: CASSDLQDSGNTIYF. DNA of the CDR3: TGTGCCAGCAGTGATCTACAGGACTCTGGAAACACCATATATTTT. The rearrangement links TRBV6-1 to TRBJ1-3; D is possibly TRBD1 (5 bases). The length of the CDR3 is 15 residues. Germline values: CDR1 MNHNS, CDR2 SASEGT. The germline V and J ends were trimmed by 3 bases and 0 bases, with 9 bases remaining between them.

Worth noting for this clonotype: At one of its ends the junction is not consistent with the germline gene, which may arise from a read error. The chain carries TRBV4-1 and TRBJ2-3; unclear D gene. The CDR3 contains 15 residues. The V gene's germline CDR1 is MGHRA and CDR2 YSYEKL. The CDR3 spells CASSSALRSRNTQYF. DNA of the CDR3: TGCGCCAGCAGCTCAGCGCTTCGAAGCAGAAATACGCAGTATTTC.

This clonotype came up a few times. The genes are TRBV7-2 and TRBJ2-1, with D maybe TRBD2 (6 bases). There are 15 residues in the CDR3. Germline CDR1 is SGHTA and CDR2 is FQGNSA. Trimming cost V 1 base and J 7 bases, with 14 bases left between them. In nucleotides, the CDR3 is TGTGCCAGCAGCTTAGTCTACCGGGGAGGAAATGAGCAGTTCTTC. Translating it yields CASSLVYRGGNEQFF.